The TCR beta chain under discussion was sequenced for a study of high-grade serous ovarian cancer treatment subgroups. Turning to this clone: The antigen is unknown.

Tumor samples were obtained before definitive surgery or chemotherapy. The assay was immunoSEQ multiplex PCR, and TCRdb's table has in-frame clones only and misses some. The sample has fewer than 9,500 clones, 62% seen once. Germline V CDR1 and CDR2: SGHRS, YFSETQ. The CDR3 is 12 residues long. Trimming removed 0 bases from V and 8 bases from J, with 8 bases in between. Points from the study as a whole: TCR relatedness rose with neoantigen level and trended with mutation load. Bulk tumor TCR sequencing gave no spatial information.

The gene calls are TRBV5-1 and TRBJ1-2; D remains unclear. Input material: tumor tissue. The receptor was isolated from a human donor with high-grade serous ovarian cancer. The CDR3 region is CASSLDGKGYTF. CDR3 bases: TGCGCCAGCAGCTTGGACGGGAAAGGCTACACCTTC.